The 27 T cell receptor beta chains below were found in one sample sequenced in a study of blood T cell repertoires in COVID-19. Using immunoSEQ multiplex PCR, the repertoire was profiled, and TCRdb retains in-frame clones only, with some absent. Of around 50,000 clones in the sample, 90% to 95% were seen once. Sequencing was carried out using peripheral blood. Receptor source: a man in his fifties or sixties with COVID-19, enrolled during active disease.

The chain uses TRBV20-1 and TRBJ2-1, with 13 bases matching TRBD2. Germline-derived CDR1 and CDR2 are DFQATT and SNEGSKA (reference sequence). Trimming removed 3 bases from V and 7 bases from J; junction bases left unmatched: 3. The CDR3 totals 14 residues. The CDR3 spells CSASGLAGVNEQFF. The CDR3 nucleotides are TGCAGTGCTAGTGGACTAGCGGGAGTTAATGAGCAGTTCTTC.

This sequence joins TRBV5-1 and TRBJ1-6, with TRBD1 identical over 7 bases. The CDR3 contains 14 residues. The germline gives CDR1 SGHRS, CDR2 YFSETQ. Trimming removed 0 bases from V and 9 bases from J; junction bases left unmatched: 3. CDR3 residues: CASSLEAGGSPLHF. In DNA form, the CDR3 reads TGCGCCAGCAGCTTGGAGGCAGGGGGTTCACCCCTCCACTTT.

This chain uses TRBV3-1 (or the pseudogene TRBV3-2) with TRBJ1-1; TRBD1 aligns across 8 bases. Germline CDR1 and CDR2: LGHDT and YNNKEL (reference sequence). V trimming: 4 bases; J trimming: 9 bases; junction bases outside the gene matches: 10. The CDR3 has 14 residues. In DNA form, the CDR3 reads TGTGCCAGCAGCCTAGAACAGGGGGGAGGGAAAGCTTTCTTT. It specifies CASSLEQGGGKAFF.

V usage is TRBV9 and J usage is TRBJ1-5, with D possibly TRBD1 on 5 matching bases. The length of the CDR3 is 16 residues. Germline CDR1 SGDLS, CDR2 YYNGEE. V shed 3 bases and J shed 0 bases, with 13 bases lying between them. CDR3 protein: CASSGDLGDSNQPQHF. The CDR3, as DNA: TGTGCCAGCAGCGGTGACCTAGGGGATAGCAATCAGCCCCAGCATTTT.

The chain is built from TRBV3-1 (or the pseudogene TRBV3-2) and TRBJ2-7, with D possibly TRBD1 on 5 matching bases. The ends were cut back, 1 base at V and 1 base at J, with 11 bases in the middle. This CDR3 contains 15 residues. The germline V gene encodes CDR1 LGHDT and CDR2 YNNKEL (reference sequence). CDR3 nucleotide sequence: TGTGCCAGCAGCCAAGGAAGGGGATCATCCTACGAGCAGTACTTC. Translating gives CASSQGRGSSYEQYF.

This rearrangement joins TRBV3-1 (or the pseudogene TRBV3-2) to TRBJ1-3; no reliable D call. Trimming took off 3 bases at V and 10 bases at J, with 10 bases between the two ends. The CDR3 has 12 amino acids. Germline CDR1 and CDR2: LGHDT and YNNKEL (reference sequence). CDR3 loop: CASSQEGITIYF. CDR3 sequence (DNA): TGTGCCAGCAGCCAGGAGGGAATAACCATATATTTT.

The count of this clone is one. The V gene is TRBV19, the J gene TRBJ2-3; 11 nucleotides align to TRBD2. CDR3 length: 15 amino acids. V was clipped by 6 bases and J by 2 bases; unmatched bases: 4. CDR1 is LNHDA, CDR2 SQIVND, per germline (reference sequence). The CDR3 DNA sequence: TGTGCCAGTAGAGTGACTAGCGGGGACACAGATACGCAGTATTTT. Amino acids: CASRVTSGDTDTQYF. Filled out from reference TRBV19 and TRBJ2-3, the complete variable domain reads DGGITQSPKYLFRKEGQNVTLSCEQNLNHDAMYWYRQDPGQGLRLIYYSQIVNDFQKGDIAEGYSVSREKKESFPLTVTSAQKNPTAFYLCASRVTSGDTDTQYFGPGTRLTVL.

The chain uses TRBV10-2 and TRBJ2-2; TRBD2 matches at 7 bases. Germline CDR1 is WSHSY and CDR2 is SAAADI. This CDR3 spans 18 amino acids. The J segment lost 3 bases and the V segment lost 0 bases, leaving 10 bases of the junction unmatched. In nucleotides, the CDR3 is TGCGCCAGCAGTGAGTCGACTCGGCGGCTAGCGGACACCGGGGAGCTGTTTTTT. It is translated as CASSESTRRLADTGELFF.

The genes are TRBV5-4 and TRBJ2-1, with no clear D. Trimming took off 4 bases at V and 0 bases at J, with 14 bases between the two ends. The CDR3 runs 16 residues. Per the germline V gene, CDR1 is SGHNT and CDR2 is YYREEE (reference sequence). CDR3 amino acids: CASSPGSLPSYNEQFF. The CDR3 DNA follows: TGTGCCAGCAGCCCTGGTAGCTTACCCTCCTACAATGAGCAGTTCTTC.

The V gene is TRBV6-4, the J gene TRBJ2-2, with 14 nucleotides matching TRBD2. The CDR3 length is 18 residues. Unmatched junction bases numbered 9, after V lost 3 bases and J lost 6 bases. In germline, CDR1 is MRHNA, CDR2 SNTAGT. The CDR3 loop reads CASSEGGLAGDLPGELFF. CDR3 coding DNA: TGTGCCAGCAGTGAGGGGGGACTAGCGGGAGACCTTCCCGGGGAGCTGTTTTTT.

V gene TRBV10-3 combines with J gene TRBJ2-7; D gene uncertain. The CDR3 is 12 amino acids. Trimming removed 6 bases at V and 6 bases at J, with 12 bases between. Germline V lookup: CDR1 ENHRY, CDR2 SYGVKD. CDR3 region: CAIRSGFGEQYF. The CDR3 coding sequence is TGTGCCATCAGGTCCGGGTTTGGCGAGCAGTACTTC.

The CDR3 DNA reads as TGTGCCTGGAGTGTACGTAGGGGAAATGAAAAACTGTTTTTT. It translates to CAWSVRRGNEKLFF. The chain recombines TRBV30 with TRBJ1-4; D might be TRBD1 (5 bases). CDR1 is GTSNPN and CDR2 is SVGIG in the germline V gene (reference sequence). V was shortened by 0 bases and J by 5 bases, with 10 bases between the two germline ends. The CDR3 loop spans 14 amino acids.

V usage is TRBV6-1 and J usage is TRBJ1-3, with D unresolved. The CDR3 is 18 amino acids. V was pared by 2 bases and J by 0 bases, with 17 bases between. Germline CDR1 reads MNHNS; CDR2 reads SASEGT. This CDR3 reads CASSEFGADLFSGNTIYF. Here the CDR3 DNA reads TGTGCCAGCAGTGAATTCGGAGCAGATTTGTTCTCTGGAAACACCATATATTTT.

The chain carries TRBV5-1 and TRBJ2-3, with a possible D match to TRBD1 (5 bases). Per germline, CDR1 SGHRS and CDR2 YFSETQ. Trimming cost V 9 bases and J 2 bases, with 13 bases left between them. The CDR3 loop spans 13 amino acids. The CDR3 nucleotides are TGCGCCACCGCGAAGACAGACACAGATACGCAGTATTTT. Translated, it gives CATAKTDTDTQYF.

In DNA, the CDR3 is TGTGCCAGCAGCTTAGGAGGAGGGTTCACAGATACGCAGTATTTT. Its protein product is CASSLGGGFTDTQYF. The rearrangement uses TRBV7-2 and TRBJ2-3; possible D gene TRBD2, 6 bases. This CDR3 has 15 amino acids. The germline CDR1 and CDR2 sequences are SGHTA and FQGNSA. Between the trimmed V and J ends, which lost 1 base and 2 bases, there was a span of 10 bases.

The gene calls are TRBV28 and TRBJ2-2, with no clear D. CDR1 MDHEN and CDR2 SYDVKM come from the germline V gene. Trimming pared 6 bases from V and 0 bases from J, leaving 8 bases between. CDR3 length: 14 amino acids. The chain's CDR3 is CASRQQTNTGELFF. As DNA, the CDR3 is TGTGCCAGCAGACAGCAAACGAACACCGGGGAGCTGTTTTTT.

This clone was seen a few times. This chain uses TRBV5-1 with TRBJ1-2; TRBD1 matches 7 bases. The V segment lost 4 bases and the J segment 8 bases; nucleotides outside the gene matches: 14. In germline, CDR1 is SGHRS, CDR2 YFSETQ. This CDR3 is built from 15 residues. The CDR3 reads CASSRTGTENRGYTF. The CDR3 DNA reads as TGCGCCAGCAGCAGGACCGGGACAGAGAATCGGGGCTACACCTTC. Variable domain in full (rest from reference TRBV5-1 and TRBJ1-2): KAGVTQTPRYLIKTRGQQVTLSCSPISGHRSVSWYQQTPGQGLQFLFEYFSETQRNKGNFPGRFSGRQFSNSRSEMNVSTLELGDSALYLCASSRTGTENRGYTFGSGTRLTVV.

V gene TRBV7-2 combines with J gene TRBJ2-5; unclear D gene. V shed 4 bases and J shed 5 bases, with 5 bases lying between them. The CDR3 extends over 11 amino acids. CDR1 SGHTA and CDR2 FQGNSA come from the germline V gene. The CDR3, as DNA: TGTGCCAGCAGCTACAGTGAGACCCAGTACTTC. Translated, it gives CASSYSETQYF.

The V gene is TRBV4-1, the J gene TRBJ1-2; D is ambiguous. Germline lookup yields CDR1 MGHRA and CDR2 YSYEKL. This CDR3 is 15 amino acids long. V lost 0 bases and J 4 bases, leaving 12 bases between the germline ends. The CDR3 DNA reads as TGCGCCAGCAGCCAAGACTCCACTCCTTTCTATGGCTACACCTTC. Translating it yields CASSQDSTPFYGYTF.

The chain uses TRBV11-2 and TRBJ2-7, with D possibly being TRBD1 (6 bases). Per germline, CDR1 SGHAT and CDR2 FQNNGV. This CDR3 comprises 18 residues. V lost 4 bases to trimming and J lost 2 bases, with 24 bases between them. The CDR3, as DNA: TGTGCCAGCAGCTGGACAAGAGGGCGGCAGGGGATTGCCTACGAGCAGTACTTC. This codes for CASSWTRGRQGIAYEQYF.

The rearrangement uses TRBV19 and TRBJ2-1, with D possibly TRBD1 on 6 matching bases. V lost 5 bases to trimming and J lost 1 base, with 15 bases between them. The CDR3 runs to 16 residues. CDR1 and CDR2 from the germline V gene are LNHDA and SQIVND (reference sequence). The CDR3 reads CASSQGTTRSYNEQFF. The DNA of the CDR3 is TGTGCCAGTAGTCAAGGGACAACACGGTCCTACAATGAGCAGTTCTTC.

This chain uses TRBV18 with TRBJ2-7; 7 bases align to TRBD1. This CDR3 is 12 amino acids long. Trimming took 4 bases from V and 4 from J; bases not matched to a gene: 1. The V gene's germline CDR1 is KGHSH and CDR2 LQKENI. The DNA for the CDR3 is TGTGCCAGCTCACAACAGGGGTACGAGCAGTACTTC. It translates to CASSQQGYEQYF.

The chain employs TRBV15 and TRBJ2-5, with 9 positions matching TRBD1. The germline CDR1 and CDR2 sequences are LNHNV and YYDKDF (reference sequence). V lost 0 bases and J lost 6; bases outside the gene matches: 5. This CDR3 spans 15 amino acids. Written as DNA, the CDR3 is TGTGCCACCAGCAGAGAGGGACAGGGTTGGAAGACCCAGTACTTC. Translating it yields CATSREGQGWKTQYF.

V is TRBV30 and J is TRBJ2-7; 8 bases fit TRBD2. The CDR3 totals 16 residues. Germline loops: CDR1 GTSNPN, CDR2 SVGIG (reference sequence). V shed 0 bases and J 4 bases; nucleotides not matched to a gene: 11. As DNA, the CDR3 is TGTGCCTGGAGTGTCATAAAGGAGGGCGGGAGGTACGAGCAGTACTTC. Protein: CAWSVIKEGGRYEQYF.

This chain uses TRBV5-4 with TRBJ1-6; no clear D gene. The ends were cut back, 2 bases at V and 7 bases at J, with 13 bases in the middle. Per germline, CDR1 SGHNT and CDR2 YYREEE (reference sequence). The CDR3 loop spans 15 amino acids. DNA of the CDR3: TGTGCCAGCAGCTTTCGCGAGGGTAGGAATTCACCCCTCCACTTT. This encodes CASSFREGRNSPLHF.

This rearrangement joins TRBV7-2 to TRBJ2-3; 13 positions match TRBD2. The CDR3 runs to 16 residues. Losses at the gene ends were 3 bases for V and 3 bases for J; bases not matched to a gene: 3. Germline CDR1 SGHTA, CDR2 FQGNSA. The CDR3 here is CASSFRTSGSTDTQYF. CDR3 DNA sequence: TGTGCCAGCAGCTTCCGGACTAGCGGGAGTACAGATACGCAGTATTTT.

The rearrangement uses TRBV3-1 (or the pseudogene TRBV3-2) and TRBJ1-4; the D gene is possibly TRBD1 (5 bases). Trimming removed 2 bases at V and 7 bases at J, with 11 bases between. CDR1 is LGHDT, CDR2 YNNKEL, per germline (reference sequence). This CDR3 contains 14 residues. DNA for the CDR3: TGTGCCAGCAGCCAACGGGGGTTTCGTGAAAAACTGTTTTTT. Its protein product is CASSQRGFREKLFF.